These 27 T cell receptor beta chains came from one sample sequenced in a study of T cell responses to AZD1222 COVID-19 vaccine. This table comes from immunoSEQ multiplex PCR, and its TCRdb copy is limited to in-frame clones, with some not included. The sample includes 160,000 or so clones, around nine tenths of them seen just once. The sample consisted of peripheral blood, taken on day 0 of AZD1222 vaccination. These receptors all stem from an adult in good health.

This clone appeared once. This chain links TRBV28 with TRBJ1-2, with D unclear. Trimming pared 1 base from V and 2 bases from J, leaving 8 bases between. CDR1 MDHEN and CDR2 SYDVKM come from the germline V gene. The CDR3 consists of 14 residues. For the CDR3, the DNA is TGTGCCAGCAGTTTATCTGGGCGGAACTATGGCTACACCTTC. Translated, it gives CASSLSGRNYGYTF.

The rearrangement joins TRBV29-1 to TRBJ2-6; the match to TRBD1 covers 9 bases. The J segment lost 0 bases and the V segment lost 4 bases, leaving 4 bases of the junction unmatched. The CDR3 is made up of 16 amino acids. CDR1 is SQVTM and CDR2 is ANQGSEA in the germline V gene. CDR3 coding DNA: TGCAGCGTTGCGGGGACAGGGTACTCTGGGGCCAACGTCCTGACTTTC. Its protein is CSVAGTGYSGANVLTF.

This clone was found once. The chain carries TRBV5-6 and TRBJ2-3, with TRBD2 identical over 8 bases. Germline V lookup: CDR1 SGHDT, CDR2 YYEEEE. The V segment lost 4 bases and the J segment 2 bases; nucleotides outside the gene matches: 9. The CDR3 sequence is 16 residues long. The CDR3 DNA reads as TGTGCCAGCAGCCGCCCGGGGCGGGGGGACACAGATACGCAGTATTTT. Its protein product is CASSRPGRGDTDTQYF. Full variable domain (remainder filled in from reference TRBV5-6 and TRBJ2-3): DAGVTQSPTHLIKTRGQQVTLRCSPKSGHDTVSWYQQALGQGPQFIFQYYEEEERQRGNFPDRFSGHQFPNYSSELNVNALLLGDSALYLCASSRPGRGDTDTQYFGPGTRLTVL.

This clone has just one count. The V and J genes are TRBV27 and TRBJ2-5; TRBD1 or TRBD2 may be the D gene (6 bases each). V was clipped by 4 bases and J by 3 bases, with 21 bases between them. Germline V gives CDR1 MNHEY, CDR2 SMNVEV (reference sequence). The CDR3 runs to 17 residues. This chain's CDR3 is CASSSPRGGPFEETQYF. The CDR3 bases are TGTGCCAGCAGTTCCCCCCGAGGGGGGCCTTTTGAAGAGACCCAGTACTTC.

The J gene is TRBJ1-3, the V gene TRBV6-2 or TRBV6-3; D not resolved. Germline CDR1 and CDR2: MNHEY and SVGEGT. CDR3 length: 15 amino acids. V dropped 5 bases and J dropped 4 bases, with 15 bases sitting between them. In DNA form, the CDR3 reads TGTGCCAGCAGTCAGAGGATGGGCGCAGGAAACACCATATATTTT. Translating gives CASSQRMGAGNTIYF.

The rearrangement uses TRBV7-2 and TRBJ2-2; D is possibly TRBD2 (7 bases). The germline V gene has CDR1 SGHTA and CDR2 FQGNSA. The CDR3 length is 16 residues. The V end lost 4 bases, the J end lost 4 bases, and 16 bases lay between the germline ends. CDR3 in amino acids: CASSSKGGAPTGELFF. In DNA, the CDR3 is TGTGCCAGCAGCTCGAAGGGGGGGGCCCCCACCGGGGAGCTGTTTTTT.

This rearrangement joins TRBV28 to TRBJ1-1, with D unresolved. CDR1 is MDHEN, CDR2 SYDVKM, per germline. The CDR3 runs 14 residues. Trimming took 1 base from V and 0 from J, leaving 6 bases between them. The CDR3 sequence: CASSLLVMNTEAFF. The CDR3 DNA reads as TGTGCCAGCAGTTTATTGGTCATGAACACTGAAGCTTTCTTT.

This clone occurred once. The chain recombines TRBV20-1 with TRBJ2-7; D not resolved. Germline CDR1 and CDR2: DFQATT and SNEGSKA (reference sequence). Trimming removed 5 bases from V and 7 bases from J, with 12 bases in between. This CDR3 comprises 11 residues. The CDR3 DNA reads TGCAGTGCTCCCGGACGCTTAGAGCAGTACTTC. Its protein is CSAPGRLEQYF.

This clone was counted once. V and J are TRBV21-1 and TRBJ2-7; no check of the table's D call, TRBD1, against the DNA was made. TRBV21-1 is termed a pseudogene. The CDR3 has 13 amino acids. CDR3: CASSKGGDRVTYF. The CDR3 DNA reads TGTGCCAGCAGCAAAGGGGGGGACAGGGTGACGTACTTC.

This chain connects TRBV19 to TRBJ1-1, with TRBD1 identical over 7 bases. The CDR3 runs 14 residues. CDR1 is LNHDA, CDR2 SQIVND, per germline (reference sequence). Trimming at V came to 5 bases and at J to 1 base, leaving 4 bases not matched to a gene. The CDR3 loop reads CASSPGQQNTEAFF. The CDR3 nucleotides read TGTGCCAGTAGTCCGGGACAGCAGAACACTGAAGCTTTCTTT.

The rearrangement joins TRBV10-3 to TRBJ1-2; TRBD1 agrees at 10 bases. The germline V gene encodes CDR1 ENHRY and CDR2 SYGVKD. CDR3 length: 16 residues. V trimming: 8 bases; J trimming: 1 base; junction bases outside the gene matches: 10. CDR3 bases: TGTGCCATCCATGGGACAGGGGAAGGGGTTAACTATGGCTACACCTTC. Protein product: CAIHGTGEGVNYGYTF.

The chain uses TRBV7-7 and TRBJ2-3, with no clear D. This CDR3 has 15 residues. Germline CDR1 SSHAT, CDR2 FNYEAQ (reference sequence). The germline V and J ends were trimmed by 1 base and 2 bases, with 10 bases remaining between them. CDR3 nucleotides: TGTGCCAGCAGCTTAGGTAGGCGGTCCACAGATACGCAGTATTTT. It translates to CASSLGRRSTDTQYF.

This clone came up once. The rearrangement joins TRBV5-6 to TRBJ2-1, with 11 nucleotides matching TRBD2. Per germline, CDR1 SGHDT and CDR2 YYEEEE. V dropped 4 bases and J dropped 0; count of bases not matched to a gene: 6. The CDR3 totals 17 residues. The CDR3 sequence: CASSRTSGSGSYNEQFF. The CDR3 nucleotides are TGTGCCAGCAGCCGAACTAGCGGGAGTGGCTCCTACAATGAGCAGTTCTTC.

V and J are TRBV27 and TRBJ1-6, with D unclear. V shed 4 bases and J shed 7 bases, with 11 bases lying between them. This CDR3 contains 14 residues. The germline V gene encodes CDR1 MNHEY and CDR2 SMNVEV (reference sequence). DNA for the CDR3: TGTGCCAGCAGTTCGATAAGGGTAAATTCACCCCTCCACTTT. It codes for CASSSIRVNSPLHF.

This clone was recorded once. The chain couples TRBV4-2 to TRBJ2-3, with D maybe TRBD1 (5 bases). The CDR3 consists of 15 residues. Germline V CDR1 and CDR2: LGHNA, YNFKEQ. V lost 0 bases to trimming and J lost 4 bases, with 11 bases between them. DNA for the CDR3: TGTGCCAGCAGCCAAGAGCAGGGTGGATCAGATACGCAGTATTTT. This codes for CASSQEQGGSDTQYF.

The chain is built from TRBV5-5 and TRBJ1-1; D is uncertain. Germline loops: CDR1 SGHKS, CDR2 YYEKEE (reference sequence). The V and J ends lost 0 bases and 1 base respectively, with 13 bases between them. The CDR3 runs to 16 residues. Written as DNA, the CDR3 is TGTGCCAGCAGCTTGGACCTTGGCGCAGGGAACACTGAAGCTTTCTTT. It yields the protein CASSLDLGAGNTEAFF.

The sample holds one count of this clone. V gene TRBV7-2 combines with J gene TRBJ2-1; 7 nucleotides match TRBD2. The CDR3 has 16 amino acids. CDR1 SGHTA and CDR2 FQGNSA come from the germline V gene. The V and J ends lost 5 bases and 7 bases, in that order; junction bases with no gene match: 14. The CDR3 DNA reads TGTGCCAGCAGCCCTCAGAGCGGGATAGTTTTGAATGAGCAGTTCTTC. It yields the protein CASSPQSGIVLNEQFF.

The table lists this clone with a count of one. This rearrangement joins TRBV7-2 to TRBJ2-7, with D perhaps being TRBD1 or TRBD2 (5 bases each). V was pared by 5 bases and J by 2 bases, with 16 bases between. The CDR3 is 15 amino acids. The germline gives CDR1 SGHTA, CDR2 FQGNSA. This CDR3 is CASSRHSRDPYEQYF. CDR3 nucleotides: TGTGCCAGCAGCCGTCATTCCCGGGACCCCTACGAGCAGTACTTC.

The rearrangement links TRBV19 to TRBJ1-4, with D possibly being TRBD1 (5 bases). Germline CDR1 is LNHDA and CDR2 is SQIVND (reference sequence). This CDR3 has 15 amino acids. The ends were cut back, 0 bases at V and 4 bases at J, with 9 bases in the middle. CDR3 residues: CASSIDRQINEKLFF. CDR3 in DNA: TGTGCCAGTAGTATAGATCGACAGATTAATGAAAAACTGTTTTTT.

The rearrangement uses TRBV5-1 and TRBJ1-1, with D tentatively TRBD1 (5 bases). In germline, CDR1 is SGHRS, CDR2 YFSETQ. V shed 5 bases and J shed 3 bases, with 14 bases lying between them. This CDR3 contains 14 residues. In DNA, the CDR3 is TGCGCCAGCAGATCTTCAGGGACCGACACTGAAGCTTTCTTT. It specifies CASRSSGTDTEAFF.

The chain joins TRBV28 to TRBJ1-3; D might be TRBD1 (5 bases). Germline loops: CDR1 MDHEN, CDR2 SYDVKM. V shed 10 bases and J shed 4 bases, with 17 bases lying between them. The CDR3 has 14 amino acids. The CDR3 loop is CATPEGRSGNTIYF. The CDR3, as DNA: TGTGCCACCCCAGAGGGGAGATCCGGAAACACCATATATTTT.

The chain is built from TRBV9 and TRBJ2-1; TRBD2 matches 9 bases. The length of the CDR3 is 15 residues. V shed 0 bases and J 9 bases; nucleotides not matched to a gene: 7. Germline CDR1 is SGDLS and CDR2 is YYNGEE. The CDR3 is CASSVVAGAGSEQFF. CDR3 sequence (DNA): TGTGCCAGCAGCGTAGTAGCGGGGGCGGGGAGTGAGCAGTTCTTC. Drawing the rest from reference TRBV9 and TRBJ2-1, the complete variable domain is DSGVTQTPKHLITATGQRVTLRCSPRSGDLSVYWYQQSLDQGLQFLIQYYNGEERAKGNILERFSAQQFPDLHSELNLSSLELGDSALYFCASSVVAGAGSEQFFGPGTRLTVL.

The chain uses TRBV28 and TRBJ1-1; the D is unclear. The CDR3 is made up of 13 amino acids. V lost 6 bases to trimming and J lost 1 base, with 9 bases between them. Germline V CDR1 and CDR2: MDHEN, SYDVKM. The CDR3 DNA reads TGTGCCAGCAGAATGTCCGGGAACACTGAAGCTTTCTTT. Its translation is CASRMSGNTEAFF. The full variable domain, in which reference TRBV28 and TRBJ1-1 provide the parts outside the CDR3, is DVKVTQSSRYLVKRTGEKVFLECVQDMDHENMFWYRQDPGLGLRLIYFSYDVKMKEKGDIPEGYSVSREKKERFSLILESASTNQTSMYLCASRMSGNTEAFFGQGTRLTVV.

This clone was picked up one time. The chain combines TRBV4-2 with TRBJ2-7; possibly TRBD1 for D (5 bases). V was clipped by 0 bases and J by 2 bases, with 11 bases between them. The CDR3 has 15 residues. Germline assignment: CDR1 LGHNA and CDR2 YNFKEQ. The CDR3 nucleotides are TGTGCCAGCAGCCAAGATTGGACACTCACCTACGAGCAGTACTTC. This translates into CASSQDWTLTYEQYF.

This rearrangement joins TRBV16 to TRBJ1-2; 10 nucleotides line up with TRBD1. The CDR3 consists of 18 residues. V shed 0 bases, J shed 0 bases, and the junction held 7 bases outside the gene matches. Germline V lookup: CDR1 KGHSY, CDR2 FQNENV. Here the CDR3 reads CASSQSGDRGLSNYGYTF. For the CDR3, the DNA is TGTGCCAGCAGCCAATCTGGGGACAGGGGACTGTCTAACTATGGCTACACCTTC.

This clone has a handful of counts. The chain is built from TRBV7-8 and TRBJ1-1, with 9 bases lining up with TRBD1. The CDR3 consists of 15 residues. J gave up 3 bases and V 2 bases, and 4 bases lay outside the gene matches. Germline CDR1 reads SGHVS; CDR2 reads FQNEAQ. This CDR3 is CASSLIWTGDTEAFF. The DNA for the CDR3 is TGTGCCAGCAGCTTAATCTGGACAGGGGACACTGAAGCTTTCTTT.

This clone was recorded a few times. The chain recombines TRBV27 with TRBJ2-7; D may correspond to TRBD1 or TRBD2 (5 bases each). CDR3 length: 13 amino acids. The V end was cut by 8 bases, the J end by 7 bases, with 18 bases between. Germline CDR1 and CDR2: MNHEY and SMNVEV (reference sequence). The CDR3 loop is CASGWELKGEQYF. The CDR3 DNA sequence: TGTGCCAGCGGGTGGGAGCTTAAGGGGGAGCAGTACTTC.